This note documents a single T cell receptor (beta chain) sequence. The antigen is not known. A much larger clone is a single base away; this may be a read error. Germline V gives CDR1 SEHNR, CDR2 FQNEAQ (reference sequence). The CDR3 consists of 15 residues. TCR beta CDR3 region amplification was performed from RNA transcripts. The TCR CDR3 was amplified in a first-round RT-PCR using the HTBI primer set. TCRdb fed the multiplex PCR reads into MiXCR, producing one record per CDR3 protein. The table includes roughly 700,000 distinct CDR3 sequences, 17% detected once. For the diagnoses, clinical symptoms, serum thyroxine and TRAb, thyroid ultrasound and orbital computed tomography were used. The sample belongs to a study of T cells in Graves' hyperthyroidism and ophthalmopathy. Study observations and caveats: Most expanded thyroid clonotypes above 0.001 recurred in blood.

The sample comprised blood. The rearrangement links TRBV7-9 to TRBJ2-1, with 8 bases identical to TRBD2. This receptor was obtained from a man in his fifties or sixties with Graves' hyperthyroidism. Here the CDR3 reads CASSQSGSVYNKQFF. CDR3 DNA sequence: TGTGCCAGCAGCCAAAGCGGGAGTGTCTACAATAAGCAGTTCTTC.